Below, 22 T cell receptor beta chains from the same sample are listed, as sequenced in a study of T cell repertoires in cytomegalovirus infection. TCRdb reanalysed the reads using MiXCR and keeps one entry per CDR3 protein. This repertoire shows 490,000 or so distinct CDR3 sequences, about 11% found once; its top ten account for roughly 10%. Input material: PBMCs. All receptors derive from a human donor in good health (CMV status not recorded). Some clones in this sample may be carry-over from other donors' samples.

This clonotype came up many times. The V and J genes are TRBV5-4 and TRBJ2-5; no reliable D call. With 3 bases removed from V and 4 bases from J, the gap between germline ends came to 16 bases. Germline assignment: CDR1 SGHNT and CDR2 YYREEE (reference sequence). This CDR3 has 15 amino acids. In DNA form, the CDR3 reads TGTGCCAGCAGCTCGCCGGGTCCCCTCGGAGAGACCCAGTACTTC. Protein product: CASSSPGPLGETQYF.

In its sample, this clonotype was seen a few times. The chain links TRBV2 to TRBJ2-1; TRBD1 aligns across 9 bases. The CDR3 totals 15 residues. CDR1 is SNHLY, CDR2 FYNNEI, per germline. Unmatched junction bases numbered 7, after V lost 6 bases and J lost 4 bases. The CDR3 sequence is CASSRQGVKYNEQFF. CDR3 bases: TGTGCCAGCAGCCGACAGGGGGTGAAGTACAATGAGCAGTTCTTC.

This clonotype has at least ten counts. V and J are TRBV7-2 and TRBJ2-7, with TRBD2 as a possible D gene (5 bases). The CDR3 length is 13 residues. Trimming removed 3 bases at V and 2 bases at J, with 8 bases between. The V gene's germline CDR1 is SGHTA and CDR2 FQGNSA. CDR3 in DNA: TGTGCCAGCAGCTTCACTAGAGCCTACGAGCAGTACTTC. Protein sequence: CASSFTRAYEQYF.

This clonotype was counted only a few times. The gene calls are TRBV9 and TRBJ2-1; 11 nucleotides agree with TRBD1. CDR1 is SGDLS, CDR2 YYNGEE, per germline. J lost 13 bases, V lost 2 bases, and 5 bases had no gene match. The CDR3 has 13 residues. In DNA form, the CDR3 reads TGTGCCAGCAGCGTGGGGGACAGGGGGATACAGTTCTTC. Residues: CASSVGDRGIQFF.

Of note for this clonotype: With a much larger clone just one base away, this may be a read error. This chain uses TRBV7-3 with TRBJ1-3; D unclear. Germline CDR1 is SGHTA and CDR2 is FQGTGA. This CDR3 contains 18 residues. The V and J ends lost 6 bases and 0 bases respectively, with 21 bases between them. CDR3 loop: CASSPGKGAFYSGNTIYF. CDR3 nucleotide sequence: TGTGCCAGCAGTCCGGGAAAGGGTGCTTTTTACTCTGGAAACACCATATATTTT.

The sample holds many counts of this clonotype. The chain combines TRBV7-6 with TRBJ2-3; TRBD2 matches at 8 bases. J lost 3 bases, V lost 3 bases, and 2 bases had no gene match. Germline CDR1 reads SGHVS; CDR2 reads FNYEAQ. CDR3 length: 14 amino acids. CDR3 coding DNA: TGTGCCAGCAGCTTCGGGAGGGGGACAGATACGCAGTATTTT. Residues: CASSFGRGTDTQYF.

Many counts were recorded for this clonotype. The chain is built from TRBV18 and TRBJ2-7, with 11 nucleotides matching TRBD1. Germline V lookup: CDR1 KGHSH, CDR2 LQKENI. Trimming cost V 8 bases and J 6 bases; bases outside gene matches: 6. This CDR3 is built from 13 residues. The chain's CDR3 is CASSPGTGGEQYF. CDR3 nucleotides: TGTGCCAGCAGCCCCGGGACAGGGGGCGAGCAGTACTTC. The full variable domain, completed using reference TRBV18 and TRBJ2-7, is NAGVMQNPRHLVRRRGQEARLRCSPMKGHSHVYWYRQLPEEGLKFMVYLQKENIIDESGMPKERFSAEFPKEGPSILRIQQVVRGDSAAYFCASSPGTGGEQYFGPGTRLTVT.

Regarding this clonotype: A much bigger clone sits one base away, suggesting this may be a read error. V is TRBV28 and J is TRBJ1-1, with a possible D match to TRBD1 (6 bases). CDR1 and CDR2 (germline): MDHEN, SYDVKM. This CDR3 is 13 amino acids long. The CDR3 reads CARSYRVNTEAFF. The CDR3 DNA sequence: TGTGCCAGGAGTTACAGGGTGAACACTGAAGCTTTCTTT.

This clonotype was observed many times. This rearrangement joins TRBV6-1 to TRBJ1-2; a weak D match, TRBD1 (6 bases). The CDR3 covers 14 residues. V was shortened by 5 bases and J by 4 bases, with 14 bases between the two germline ends. Germline values: CDR1 MNHNS, CDR2 SASEGT. CDR3 coding DNA: TGTGCCAGCAGTCCGACAGGCTCTTCCTATGGCTACACCTTC. Its protein is CASSPTGSSYGYTF.

This clonotype was seen ten or more times. The genes are TRBV11-2 and TRBJ2-7, with D possibly being TRBD2 (6 bases). Trimming pared 4 bases from V and 2 bases from J, leaving 9 bases between. The CDR3 runs 13 residues. Germline V gives CDR1 SGHAT, CDR2 FQNNGV. The CDR3 DNA is TGTGCCAGCAGCTCAACTAGCACCTACGAGCAGTACTTC. Amino acids: CASSSTSTYEQYF.

The rearrangement joins TRBV5-4 to TRBJ2-3, with D possibly TRBD1 on 6 matching bases. CDR1 is SGHNT, CDR2 YYREEE, per germline (reference sequence). V was clipped by 0 bases and J by 2 bases, with 19 bases between them. The CDR3 contains 18 residues. This CDR3 is CASSLGPVGASNTDTQYF. CDR3 coding DNA: TGTGCCAGCAGCTTGGGCCCCGTGGGGGCCTCCAACACAGATACGCAGTATTTT.

This clonotype was observed many times. This chain joins TRBV7-2 and TRBJ1-1, with D perhaps matching TRBD1 (5 bases). From germline, CDR1 is SGHTA and CDR2 FQGNSA. This CDR3 is built from 15 residues. Trimming pared 5 bases from V and 1 base from J, leaving 14 bases between. CDR3 nucleotide sequence: TGTGCCAGCAGCCGGAGGTGGCAGGGGAACACTGAAGCTTTCTTT. Translating it yields CASSRRWQGNTEAFF.

The sample holds a few counts of this clonotype. The V gene is TRBV19, the J gene TRBJ1-1; D may be TRBD1 (6 bases). The length of the CDR3 is 13 residues. Looked up from germline, CDR1 is LNHDA and CDR2 is SQIVND (reference sequence). V gave up 7 bases and J gave up 10 bases, with 19 bases separating them. The CDR3 bases are TGTGCCAGTAATGTCCCACCAGGGGCCGTAGCTTTCTTT. It is translated as CASNVPPGAVAFF.

This clonotype was recorded a few times. The gene calls are TRBV10-2 and TRBJ2-6, with TRBD1 identical over 8 bases. J was trimmed by 2 bases and V by 4 bases; bases with no gene match: 7. Germline CDR1 reads WSHSY; CDR2 reads SAAADI. The CDR3 contains 17 residues. The CDR3 coding sequence is TGCGCCAGCAGTGGCGACAGGGGCCTAGCTGGGGCCAACGTCCTGACTTTC. Protein sequence: CASSGDRGLAGANVLTF.

This clonotype was counted at least ten times. The chain recombines TRBV7-9 with TRBJ1-5; D remains unclear. Germline V gene lookup returns CDR1 SEHNR and CDR2 FQNEAQ (reference sequence). V shed 5 bases and J shed 0 bases, with 8 bases lying between them. The CDR3 sequence is 14 residues long. This CDR3 reads CASSGVSSNQPQHF. Here the CDR3 DNA reads TGTGCCAGCAGCGGGGTCTCTAGCAATCAGCCCCAGCATTTT. Filled out from reference TRBV7-9 and TRBJ1-5, the complete variable domain reads DTGVSQNPRHKITKRGQNVTFRCDPISEHNRLYWYRQTLGQGPEFLTYFQNEAQLEKSRLLSDRFSAERPKGSFSTLEIQRTEQGDSAMYLCASSGVSSNQPQHFGDGTRLSIL.

This clonotype was picked up many times. Here the CDR3 DNA reads TGTGCCAGCAGCCCAAAAGACAGGGTCTACGAGCAGTACTTC. Protein product: CASSPKDRVYEQYF. The chain links TRBV7-2 to TRBJ2-7, with 7 bases that match TRBD1. Germline CDR1 reads SGHTA; CDR2 reads FQGNSA. V lost 5 bases and J lost 3; bases outside the gene matches: 7. The length of the CDR3 is 14 residues. Filled out from reference TRBV7-2 and TRBJ2-7, the complete variable domain reads GAGVSQSPSNKVTEKGKDVELRCDPISGHTALYWYRQSLGQGLEFLIYFQGNSAPDKSGLPSDRFSAERTGGSVSTLTIQRTQQEDSAVYLCASSPKDRVYEQYFGPGTRLTVT.

This clonotype was counted between two and nine times. The CDR3 here is CSAARDRGGNQPQHF. The CDR3 DNA sequence: TGCAGTGCTGCCCGGGACAGGGGCGGCAATCAGCCCCAGCATTTT. The chain combines TRBV20-1 with TRBJ1-5; TRBD1 matches 10 bases. The germline V gene encodes CDR1 DFQATT and CDR2 SNEGSKA (reference sequence). This CDR3 is built from 15 residues. The trim removed 5 bases at V and 2 bases at J, leaving 6 bases unmatched.

This clonotype showed up just once. A read error may be the cause here, since a much bigger clone is one base away. The CDR3 region is CASSFRQGGVGDTQYF. CDR3 nucleotide sequence: TGTGCCAGCAGCTTCCGACAGGGGGGTGTAGGAGATACGCAGTATTTT. This rearrangement joins TRBV7-9 to TRBJ2-3; 9 bases agree with TRBD1. The CDR3 totals 16 residues. Trimming removed 3 bases from V and 5 bases from J; junction bases left unmatched: 9. CDR1 and CDR2 from the germline V gene are SEHNR and FQNEAQ (reference sequence).

As to this clonotype: Germline is not matched at one junction end, which may reflect a read error. The chain is built from TRBV3-1 and TRBJ2-3; 15 bases agree with TRBD2. The CDR3 is made up of 14 amino acids. Germline V gene data show CDR1 as LGHDT and CDR2 as YNNKEL (reference sequence). CDR3 coding DNA: TGTGCCAGCAGCCTTGGACTAGCGGGGGGGCCCGCGCATTTT. Protein product: CASSLGLAGGPAHF.

The gene calls are TRBV10-3 and TRBJ2-2, with 8 bases fitting TRBD1. The CDR3 is made up of 14 amino acids. The V and J ends lost 6 bases and 6 bases, in that order; junction bases with no gene match: 6. Germline V lookup: CDR1 ENHRY, CDR2 SYGVKD. CDR3 DNA sequence: TGTGCCATCAGGGAGACAGGGGCCTCCGGGGAGCTGTTTTTT. It codes for CAIRETGASGELFF.

There are many counts of this clonotype. The chain couples TRBV12-5 to TRBJ2-1, with 7 nucleotides matching TRBD2. With V trimmed by 6 bases and J by 6 bases, 5 bases remained unmatched. Germline CDR1 and CDR2: LGHNT and FRNRAP. CDR3 size: 13 residues. Here the CDR3 reads CASGRTSFNEQFF. Here the CDR3 DNA reads TGTGCTAGTGGCCGGACTAGTTTCAATGAGCAGTTCTTC.

This clonotype was recorded at least ten times. V is TRBV5-4 and J is TRBJ1-1; D might be TRBD1 (5 bases). CDR3 size: 15 residues. Trimming left V 1 base short and J 1 base short, with 11 bases between. Germline CDR1 SGHNT, CDR2 YYREEE (reference sequence). For the CDR3, the DNA is TGTGCCAGCAGCTTGCCAGGGAATTGGAACACTGAAGCTTTCTTT. Amino acid sequence: CASSLPGNWNTEAFF.